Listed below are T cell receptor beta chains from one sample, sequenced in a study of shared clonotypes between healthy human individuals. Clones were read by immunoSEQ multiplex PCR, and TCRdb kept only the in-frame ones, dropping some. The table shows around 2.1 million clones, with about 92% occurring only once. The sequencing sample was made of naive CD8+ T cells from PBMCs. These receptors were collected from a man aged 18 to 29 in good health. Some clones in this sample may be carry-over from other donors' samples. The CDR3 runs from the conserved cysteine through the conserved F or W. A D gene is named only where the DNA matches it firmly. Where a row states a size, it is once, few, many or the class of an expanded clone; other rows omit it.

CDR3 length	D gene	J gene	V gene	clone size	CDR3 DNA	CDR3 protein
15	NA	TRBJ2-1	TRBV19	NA	TGTGCCAGTAGTCAATTTGGACGGGCAGCGGATGAGCAGTTCTTC	CASSQFGRAADEQFF
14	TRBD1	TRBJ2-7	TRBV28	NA	TGTGCCAGCAGTTTACAGGGGACAGCCTACGAGCAGTACTTC	CASSLQGTAYEQYF
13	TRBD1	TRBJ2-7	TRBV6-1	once	TGTGCCAGCAGCGCAAGACAGGGTTACGAGCAGTACTTC	CASSARQGYEQYF
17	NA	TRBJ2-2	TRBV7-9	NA	TGTGCCAGCAGCTTAGCATCTGGACCCCAGAACACCGGGGAGCTGTTTTTT	CASSLASGPQNTGELFF
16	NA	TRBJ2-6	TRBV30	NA	TGTGCCTGGAGCCGGGGGCAGGTTTCTGGGGCCAACGTCCTGACTTTC	CAWSRGQVSGANVLTF
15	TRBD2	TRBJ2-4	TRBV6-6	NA	TGTGCCAGCAGGAACCCGGGACTAGGACTAAGTATTCAGTACTTC	CASRNPGLGLSIQYF
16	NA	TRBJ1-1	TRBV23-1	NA	TGCGCCAGCAGTCCCCCGAGGACGGGGCCCCTCACTGAAGCTTTCTTT	CASSPPRTGPLTEAFF
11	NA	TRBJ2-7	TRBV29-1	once	TGCAGCGTTATAGGGTCCTACGAGCAGTACTTC	CSVIGSYEQYF
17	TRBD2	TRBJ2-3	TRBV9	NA	TGTGCCAGCAGCGTAGGTAGCGGGCGAGGTGTCACAGATACGCAGTATTTT	CASSVGSGRGVTDTQYF
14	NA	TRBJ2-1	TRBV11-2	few	TGTGCCAGCGCCGCGGACCGGGTTCGCAATGAGCAGTTCTTC	CASAADRVRNEQFF
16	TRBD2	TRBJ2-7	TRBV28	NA	TGTGCCAGCAGTTCAAAGCGGGAGGGCCCTTACCACGAGCAGTACTTC	CASSSKREGPYHEQYF
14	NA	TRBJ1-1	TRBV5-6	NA	TGTGCCAGCAGCCCGGACAGCATGAACACTGAAGCTTTCTTT	CASSPDSMNTEAFF
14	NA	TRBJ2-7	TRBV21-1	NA	TGTGCCAGCAGCAAAGATAAGGTATCCTACGAGCAGTACTTC	CASSKDKVSYEQYF
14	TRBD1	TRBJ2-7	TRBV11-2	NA	TGTGCCAGCAGCTTAGTTGGACAGGGCTACGAGCAGTACTTC	CASSLVGQGYEQYF
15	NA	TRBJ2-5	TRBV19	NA	TGTGCCAGTAATGGGGGCCTGGGCGTACAAGAGACCCAGTACTTC	CASNGGLGVQETQYF
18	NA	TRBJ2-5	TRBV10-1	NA	TGCGCCAGCCGTCTGACCCCAGGGAGCCCTCGCAACCAAGAGACCCAGTACTTC	CASRLTPGSPRNQETQYF
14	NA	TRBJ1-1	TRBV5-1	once	TGCGCCAGCAGCTTTTCCCAGGGCGCGCCTGAAGCTTTCTTT	CASSFSQGAPEAFF
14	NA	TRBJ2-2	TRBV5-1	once	TGCGCCAGCAGCTTGAAGGGACTGAACGGGGAGCTGTTTTTT	CASSLKGLNGELFF
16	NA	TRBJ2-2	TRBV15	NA	TGTGCCACCAGCAGAAACAGGGCCCCGAACACCGGGGAGCTGTTTTTT	CATSRNRAPNTGELFF
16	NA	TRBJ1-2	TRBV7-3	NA	TGTGCCAGCAGCCCAGGCGGGTCGGAGGCTAACTATGGCTACACCTTC	CASSPGGSEANYGYTF
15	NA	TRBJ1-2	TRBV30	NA	TGTGCCTGGAGTGTACTTCAACGGGCAGTCTATGGCTACACCTTC	CAWSVLQRAVYGYTF
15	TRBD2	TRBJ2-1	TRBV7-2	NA	TGTGCCAGCAGCCCGACGGGACTAGCTGGCAATGAGCAGTTCTTC	CASSPTGLAGNEQFF
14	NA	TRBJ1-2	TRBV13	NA	TGTGCCAGCAGCTTAGTTGCGGGGAACTATGGCTACACCTTC	CASSLVAGNYGYTF
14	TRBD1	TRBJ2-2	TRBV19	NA	TGTGCCAGTAGGACAGGGGGATTTACCGGGGAGCTGTTTTTT	CASRTGGFTGELFF
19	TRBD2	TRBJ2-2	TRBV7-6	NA	TGTGCCAGCAGCTTCCCCGGGACTAGCGACGAGATAAACACCGGGGAGCTGTTTTTT	CASSFPGTSDEINTGELFF
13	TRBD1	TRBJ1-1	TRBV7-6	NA	TGTGCCAGCAGCTTTACAGGGGGCTCTGAAGCTTTCTTT	CASSFTGGSEAFF
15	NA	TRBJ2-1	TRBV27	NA	TGTGCCAGCAGTTTATCGGTAGCGGCTCACAATGAGCAGTTCTTC	CASSLSVAAHNEQFF
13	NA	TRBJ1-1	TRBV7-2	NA	TGTGCCAGCAGCTTAGCTATGGGAGTTGAAGCTTTCTTT	CASSLAMGVEAFF
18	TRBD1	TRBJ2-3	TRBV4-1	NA	TGCGCCAGCAGCCAAGATCTGGGGACAGGGGTCAATACAGATACGCAGTATTTT	CASSQDLGTGVNTDTQYF
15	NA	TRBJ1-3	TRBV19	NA	TGTGCCAGTAGTATATCCGCAGAGACTGGAAACACCATATATTTT	CASSISAETGNTIYF
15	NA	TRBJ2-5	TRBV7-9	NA	TGTGCCAGCAGCCCCCGACAGCGACGCTGGGAGACCCAGTACTTC	CASSPRQRRWETQYF
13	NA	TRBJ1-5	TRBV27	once	TGTGCCAGCAGTCCGTATAGCAATCAGCCCCAGCATTTT	CASSPYSNQPQHF
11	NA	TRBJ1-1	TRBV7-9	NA	TGTGCCAGCAGCTTGGGGGTAGAAGCTTTCTTT	CASSLGVEAFF
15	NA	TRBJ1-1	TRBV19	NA	TGTGCCAGTAGTAGCTTCAGGGAGAGTGACACTGAAGCTTTCTTT	CASSSFRESDTEAFF
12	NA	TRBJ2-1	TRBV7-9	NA	TGTGCCAGCAGCTTGGGCGGGCATGAGCAGTTCTTC	CASSLGGHEQFF
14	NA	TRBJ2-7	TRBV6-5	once	TGTGCCAGCAGTTACAGGGCACGGACCTACGAGCAGTACTTC	CASSYRARTYEQYF
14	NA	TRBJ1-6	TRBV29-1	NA	TGCAGCGTTGAACGGGGCAGGATACTTTCACCCCTCCACTTT	CSVERGRILSPLHF
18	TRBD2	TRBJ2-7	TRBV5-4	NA	TGTGCCAGCACTTCGGGGCCCACTAGCGGGAGGGCCCCCTACGAGCAGTACTTC	CASTSGPTSGRAPYEQYF
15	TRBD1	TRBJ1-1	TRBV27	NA	TGTGCCAGCAGTCTAACAGGGGGTCGGCACACTGAAGCTTTCTTT	CASSLTGGRHTEAFF
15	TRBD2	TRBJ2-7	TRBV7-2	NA	TGTGCCAGCAGCTCACGACTAGCGGGAGGAACCGAGCAGTACTTC	CASSSRLAGGTEQYF
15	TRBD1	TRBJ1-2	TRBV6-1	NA	TGTGCCAGCAGTGAAGGACAGGGGGCTGAGAGGGGCTACACCTTC	CASSEGQGAERGYTF
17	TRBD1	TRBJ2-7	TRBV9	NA	TGTGCCAGCAGCGTAGCGGGTCGAGACAGGGGGAACGACGAGCAGTACTTC	CASSVAGRDRGNDEQYF
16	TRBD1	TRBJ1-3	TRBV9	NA	TGTGCCAGCAGCGGGGGGACAGACTTCTCTGGAAACACCATATATTTT	CASSGGTDFSGNTIYF
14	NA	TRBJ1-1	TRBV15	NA	TGTGCCACCCGCTCCCAAGGGACGAACACTGAAGCTTTCTTT	CATRSQGTNTEAFF
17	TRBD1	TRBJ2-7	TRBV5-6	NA	TGTGCCAGCAGCTTGGAGGGACAGGGGGCTTCAGCCTACGAGCAGTACTTC	CASSLEGQGASAYEQYF
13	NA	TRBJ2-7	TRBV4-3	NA	TGCGCCAGCAGCCTAACGGGACGGAACGAGCAGTACTTC	CASSLTGRNEQYF
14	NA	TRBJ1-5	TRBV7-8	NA	TGTGCCAGCAGCTTAGAATTGGGGGGACAATCCCAGCATTTT	CASSLELGGQSQHF
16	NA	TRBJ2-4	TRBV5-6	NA	TGTGCCAGCAGCTTGGCAGGTTACCTAGCCAAAAACATTCAGTACTTC	CASSLAGYLAKNIQYF
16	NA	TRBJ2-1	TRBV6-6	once	TGTGCCAGCCACCCGTTGAGGGAGGTCATAGACAATGAGCAGTTCTTC	CASHPLREVIDNEQFF
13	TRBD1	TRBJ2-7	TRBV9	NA	TGTGCCAGCAGCTCGGGACAGAGCTACGAGCAGTACTTC	CASSSGQSYEQYF
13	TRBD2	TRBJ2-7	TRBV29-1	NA	TGCAGCGTTAGGGCTAGCGGGAAATACGAGCAGTACTTC	CSVRASGKYEQYF
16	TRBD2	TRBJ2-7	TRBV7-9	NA	TGTGCCAGCAGCTTAGCCAAGCGGGGCCCCTCCTACGAGCAGTACTTC	CASSLAKRGPSYEQYF
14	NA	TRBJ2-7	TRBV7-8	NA	TGTGCCAGCAGCTTAGTGGGTCGCGGAGACGAGCAGTACTTC	CASSLVGRGDEQYF
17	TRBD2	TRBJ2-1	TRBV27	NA	TGTGCCAGCAGAGCCGGGACTAGCCCTAGCTCCTACAATGAGCAGTTCTTC	CASRAGTSPSSYNEQFF
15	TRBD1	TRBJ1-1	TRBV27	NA	TGTGCCAGCAGTTTATTGACAGGGATGAACACTGAAGCTTTCTTT	CASSLLTGMNTEAFF
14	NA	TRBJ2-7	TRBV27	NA	TGTGCCAGCAGTTTATCCGGGAGCTCTCGGGAGCAGTACTTC	CASSLSGSSREQYF
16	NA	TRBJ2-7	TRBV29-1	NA	TGCAGCGTTGAAGAGGTGACAGGCGGCTCCACCTACGAGCAGTACTTC	CSVEEVTGGSTYEQYF
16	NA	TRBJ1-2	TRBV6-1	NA	TGTGCCAGCAGTGAGGCTATGAACCGGGCCGTCTATGGCTACACCTTC	CASSEAMNRAVYGYTF
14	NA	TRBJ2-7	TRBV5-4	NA	TGTGCCAGCAGCCGATGGCAGGGCCCCCACGAGCAGTACTTC	CASSRWQGPHEQYF
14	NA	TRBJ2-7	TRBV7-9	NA	TGTGCCAGCAGCGGGACGGTCCGCTCCTACGAGCAGTACTTC	CASSGTVRSYEQYF